This T cell receptor beta chain was sequenced for a study of blood T cells in healthy people across ages. Study background: Template-switching capture recovered about one barcoded beta molecule per two T cells. Points from the study as a whole: Diversity of TCR beta per million T cells declined in a roughly linear way with age.

Trimming took off 3 bases at V and 2 bases at J, with 8 bases between the two ends. CDR3 length: 14 residues. Germline lookup yields CDR1 SEHNR and CDR2 FQNEAQ (reference sequence). To note about this clonotype: The antigen is undetermined.

The amount of total RNA extracted per sample was at least 5.5 micrograms. Using a J-beta primer mix together with a sample-barcoded 5' primer, a second PCR was run for roughly 6 to 12 cycles. Sequencing of every sample gave 2.5 million or more CDR3-containing paired-end reads. TCRdb called the 5' RACE reads again in MiXCR, with one record for every CDR3 protein. The sample has around 800,000 distinct CDR3 sequences, approximately 44% seen once. The V gene is TRBV7-9, the J gene TRBJ1-5; the D is unclear. This sequence was found in a man in his sixties in good health. The sequenced material came from blood. The CDR3 DNA reads as TGTGCCAGCAGCTTCGCATCTGGCAATCAGCCCCAGCATTTT. Its protein product is CASSFASGNQPQHF.